A single sample gave rise to the 12 T cell receptor beta chains below, sequenced in a study of shared clonotypes between healthy human individuals. Repertoires were generated with immunoSEQ multiplex PCR, while TCRdb's copy carries only in-frame clones and drops some. Of under 600,000 clones listed, around 78% are singletons. The source material was PBMCs. These receptors originate from a woman between 40 and 50 years old in good health. Some clones in this sample may be carry-over from other donors' samples.

In DNA, the CDR3 is TGTGCCAGGGGGGGGCGAGGCTACACCTTC. Protein: CARGGRGYTF. The chain uses TRBV11-2 and TRBJ1-2; D may be TRBD1 (6 bases). Looked up from germline, CDR1 is SGHAT and CDR2 is FQNNGV. CDR3 length: 10 residues. The V end was cut by 9 bases, the J end by 8 bases, with 10 bases between.

The chain links TRBV4-3 to TRBJ1-5, with 7 bases that match TRBD1. The CDR3 is made up of 15 amino acids. Germline loops: CDR1 LGHNA, CDR2 YSLEER. J was trimmed by 4 bases and V by 4 bases; bases with no gene match: 7. CDR3 protein: CASSPNPRGNQPQHF. As DNA, the CDR3 is TGCGCCAGCAGCCCTAATCCCAGGGGGAATCAGCCCCAGCATTTT.

V and J are TRBV7-9 and TRBJ2-7, with a tentative D call TRBD2 (6 bases). Germline values: CDR1 SEHNR, CDR2 FQNEAQ (reference sequence). This CDR3 spans 13 amino acids. The germline V and J ends were trimmed by 5 bases and 4 bases, with 12 bases remaining between them. The DNA of the CDR3 is TGTGCCAGCAGCCCACTAGCCCAGTACGAGCAGTACTTC. Translated, it gives CASSPLAQYEQYF.

The rearrangement joins TRBV7-9 to TRBJ2-5; 8 bases fit TRBD1. After removal of 5 bases from V and 7 bases from J, the junction contained 12 bases not matched to a gene. CDR3 length: 15 residues. CDR1 is SEHNR and CDR2 is FQNEAQ in the germline V gene (reference sequence). The CDR3 sequence: CASSPGTGLLRTQYF. The CDR3 DNA reads as TGTGCCAGCAGCCCTGGGACAGGCCTTCTGCGGACCCAGTACTTC.

The chain couples TRBV7-8 to TRBJ1-2, with a possible D match to TRBD1 (6 bases). Trimming left V 7 bases short and J 3 bases short, with 24 bases between. CDR3 length: 17 amino acids. Germline V gives CDR1 SGHVS, CDR2 FQNEAQ. The chain's CDR3 is CASTAREWDTHYYGYTF. The CDR3 nucleotides are TGTGCCAGCACCGCTAGAGAGTGGGACACTCATTACTATGGCTACACCTTC.

Remarks on this clone: A much larger clone lies one base from this, so it may be a read error. CDR3 in amino acids: CASSWTSGSTDTQYF. The CDR3 DNA reads as TGTGCCAGCAGCTGGACTAGCGGGAGCACAGATACGCAGTATTTT. The chain links TRBV11-2 to TRBJ2-3; 11 bases agree with TRBD2. The CDR3 is 15 residues long. After removal of 4 bases from V and 0 bases from J, the junction contained 0 bases not matched to a gene. Germline assignment: CDR1 SGHAT and CDR2 FQNNGV.

Worth noting for this clone: A much larger clone lies a single base off, so this may be a read error. Other DNA sequences in this specimen translate into the identical CDR3. V gene TRBV5-6 combines with J gene TRBJ1-1; D perhaps matches TRBD1 (6 bases). From germline, CDR1 is SGHDT and CDR2 YYEEEE. The length of the CDR3 is 14 residues. CDR3 amino acids: CASSSTQGLAEAFF. The CDR3 DNA follows: TGCGCCAGCAGCTCTACACAGGGCTTGGCTGAAGCTTTCTTT.

This clone was detected only a few times. V is TRBV27 and J is TRBJ1-1; 7 bases are a match to TRBD1. Germline CDR1 and CDR2: MNHEY and SMNVEV (reference sequence). V trimming: 7 bases; J trimming: 5 bases; junction bases outside the gene matches: 13. The CDR3 runs to 15 residues. The DNA of the CDR3 is TGTGCCAGCACCCTAACAGGGGCTGAGAGGACTGAAGCTTTCTTT. This translates into CASTLTGAERTEAFF.

This clone was recorded only once. The V gene is TRBV18, the J gene TRBJ2-1; weak D call: TRBD1 (5 bases). This CDR3 comprises 16 residues. V dropped 3 bases and J dropped 0 bases, with 12 bases sitting between them. Germline V gives CDR1 KGHSH, CDR2 LQKENI. DNA of the CDR3: TGTGCCAGCTCACCGCAACAGGAGAGCTCCTACAATGAGCAGTTCTTC. Its protein is CASSPQQESSYNEQFF.

J is TRBJ1-2 and V is TRBV30; unclear D gene. The CDR3 length is 15 residues. Germline V gene data show CDR1 as GTSNPN and CDR2 as SVGIG (reference sequence). V was trimmed by 0 bases and J by 6 bases, leaving 17 bases between them. The CDR3 DNA reads TGTGCCTGGAGTGTCGGCACAGCCCCGAGGGATGGCTACACCTTC. This encodes CAWSVGTAPRDGYTF. Full variable domain (outside the CDR3, taken from reference TRBV30 and TRBJ1-2): SQTIHQWPATLVQPVGSPLSLECTVEGTSNPNLYWYRQAAGRGLQLLFYSVGIGQISSEVPQNLSASRPQDRQFILSSKKLLLSDSGFYLCAWSVGTAPRDGYTFGSGTRLTVV.

The rearrangement links TRBV19 to TRBJ2-7; D call uncertain. V was clipped by 5 bases and J by 6 bases, with 11 bases between them. The CDR3 loop spans 12 amino acids. Germline V lookup: CDR1 LNHDA, CDR2 SQIVND (reference sequence). As DNA, the CDR3 is TGTGCCAGTAGTCCCGACGGGCTCGAGCAGTACTTC. Protein: CASSPDGLEQYF. The whole variable domain, remainder taken from reference TRBV19 and TRBJ2-7, is DGGITQSPKYLFRKEGQNVTLSCEQNLNHDAMYWYRQDPGQGLRLIYYSQIVNDFQKGDIAEGYSVSREKKESFPLTVTSAQKNPTAFYLCASSPDGLEQYFGPGTRLTVT.

The chain joins TRBV2 to TRBJ1-2, with unresolved D. The CDR3 totals 13 residues. V was clipped by 8 bases and J by 0 bases, with 10 bases between them. The germline gives CDR1 SNHLY, CDR2 FYNNEI. CDR3 amino acids: CASPPEANYGYTF. CDR3 sequence (DNA): TGTGCCAGCCCGCCAGAAGCTAACTATGGCTACACCTTC.